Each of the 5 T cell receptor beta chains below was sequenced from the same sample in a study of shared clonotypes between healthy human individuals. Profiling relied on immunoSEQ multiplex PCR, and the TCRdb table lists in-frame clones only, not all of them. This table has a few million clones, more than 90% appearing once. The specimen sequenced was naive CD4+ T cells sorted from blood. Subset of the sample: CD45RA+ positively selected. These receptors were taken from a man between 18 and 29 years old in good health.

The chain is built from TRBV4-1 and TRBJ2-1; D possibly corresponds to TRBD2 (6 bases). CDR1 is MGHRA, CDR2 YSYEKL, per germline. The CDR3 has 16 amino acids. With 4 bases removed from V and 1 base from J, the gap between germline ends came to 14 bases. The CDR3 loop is CASSPGAGWSYNEQFF. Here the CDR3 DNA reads TGCGCCAGCAGCCCGGGAGCTGGGTGGTCCTACAATGAGCAGTTCTTC.

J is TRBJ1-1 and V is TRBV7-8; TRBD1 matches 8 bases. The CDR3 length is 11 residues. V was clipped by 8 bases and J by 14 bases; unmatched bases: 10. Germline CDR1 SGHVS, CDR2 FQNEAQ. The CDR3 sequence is CASGTTGGIFF. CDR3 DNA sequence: TGTGCCAGCGGCACAACAGGGGGGATCTTCTTT. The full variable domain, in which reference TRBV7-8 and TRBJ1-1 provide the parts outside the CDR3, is GAGVSQSPRYKVAKRGQDVALRCDPISGHVSLFWYQQALGQGPEFLTYFQNEAQLDKSGLPSDRFFAERPEGSVSTLKIQRTQQEDSAVYLCASGTTGGIFFGQGTRLTVV.

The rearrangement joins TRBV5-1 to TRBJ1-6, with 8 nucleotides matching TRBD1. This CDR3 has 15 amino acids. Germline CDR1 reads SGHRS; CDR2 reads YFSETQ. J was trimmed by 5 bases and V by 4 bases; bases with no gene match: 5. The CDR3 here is CASSVQGGDNSPLHF. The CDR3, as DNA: TGCGCCAGCAGCGTACAGGGGGGAGATAATTCACCCCTCCACTTT.

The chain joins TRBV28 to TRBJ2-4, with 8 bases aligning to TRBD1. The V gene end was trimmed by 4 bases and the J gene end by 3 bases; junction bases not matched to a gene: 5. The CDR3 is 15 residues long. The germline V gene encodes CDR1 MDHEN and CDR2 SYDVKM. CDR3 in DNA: TGTGCCAGCAGTTCCCAACAGGGGGTCAAAAACATTCAGTACTTC. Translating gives CASSSQQGVKNIQYF.

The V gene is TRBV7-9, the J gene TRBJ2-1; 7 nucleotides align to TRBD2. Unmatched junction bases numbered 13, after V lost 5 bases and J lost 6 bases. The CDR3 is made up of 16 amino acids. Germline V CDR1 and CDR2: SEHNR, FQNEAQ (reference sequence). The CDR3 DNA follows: TGTGCCAGCAGCCCTACGCTAGCGGCCCAGGGCAATGAGCAGTTCTTC. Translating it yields CASSPTLAAQGNEQFF.